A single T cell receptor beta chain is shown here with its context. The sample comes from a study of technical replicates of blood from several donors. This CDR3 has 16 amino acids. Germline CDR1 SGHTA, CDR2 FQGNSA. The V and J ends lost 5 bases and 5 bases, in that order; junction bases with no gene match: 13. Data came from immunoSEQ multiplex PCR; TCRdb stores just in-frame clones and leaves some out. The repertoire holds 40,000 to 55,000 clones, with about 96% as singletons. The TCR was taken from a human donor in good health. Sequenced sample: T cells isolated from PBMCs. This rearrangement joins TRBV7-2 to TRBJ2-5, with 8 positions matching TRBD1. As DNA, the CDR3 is TGTGCCAGCAGCACCAGGGGGGACAGGTTTTCGGAGACCCAGTACTTC. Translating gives CASSTRGDRFSETQYF.